The rows below give T cell receptor beta chains drawn from one sample of a study of type 1 regulatory T cells. These receptors' targets are unknown. MiXCR, applied by TCRdb to the reads, yields one record per CDR3 protein. The table has approximately 72,000 distinct CDR3 sequences, 63% seen once. The source material was cultured T cells, either the whole culture or a sorted T cell fraction (not recorded which). The receptors shown here come from a human donor in good health. CDR3s include the opening cysteine and the closing phenylalanine or tryptophan. The D gene is left open where the match is weak. Some rows have no size entry. The others give once, few or many, or a class for an expanded clone.

NA	NA	TRBV7-9	TRBJ2-5	CASSFDRGETQYF	TGTGCCAGCAGCTTCGATCGCGGAGAGACCCAGTACTTC
NA	NA	TRBV7-9	TRBJ2-7	CASSLGGTATYEQYF	TGTGCCAGCAGCTTAGGCGGGACAGCAACCTACGAGCAGTACTTC
NA	NA	TRBV7-2	TRBJ2-1	CASRRDNEQFF	TGTGCCAGCCGCAGGGACAATGAGCAGTTCTTC
NA	few	TRBV28	TRBJ2-7	CASSFFLAPYEQYF	TGTGCCAGCAGTTTCTTCCTAGCACCCTACGAGCAGTACTTC
TRBD1	NA	TRBV12-3/TRBV12-4	TRBJ1-5	CASRDRGYQPQHF	TGTGCCAGCCGGGACAGGGGATATCAGCCCCAGCATTTT
NA	NA	TRBV7-2	TRBJ2-7	CASSLGGSVSYEQYF	TGTGCCAGCAGCTTAGGTGGGAGTGTCTCCTACGAGCAGTACTTC
NA	once	TRBV7-9	TRBJ2-7	CASSPPGRGSGQCF	TGTGCCAGCAGCCCCCCGGGCAGGGGATCGGGGCAGTGCTTC
TRBD1	NA	TRBV24-1	TRBJ1-5	CATLDRARQPQHF	TGTGCCACCTTGGACAGGGCAAGGCAGCCCCAGCATTTT
TRBD2	few	TRBV5-1	TRBJ2-1	CASSLSLAGYNEQFF	TGCGCCAGCAGCTTGAGCCTAGCGGGGTACAATGAGCAGTTCTTC
NA	NA	TRBV27	TRBJ1-1	CASSLRQRGIEIFF	TGTGCCAGCAGTTTAAGACAGCGGGGGATCGAGATTTTCTTT
NA	NA	TRBV3-1	TRBJ1-2	CASSQDGVGGYTF	TGTGCCAGCAGCCAAGACGGGGTTGGGGGCTACACCTTC
NA	NA	TRBV12-3/TRBV12-4	TRBJ2-2	CASSFPQRTSNTGELFF	TGTGCCAGCAGTTTTCCCCAGCGGACGTCGAACACCGGGGAGCTGTTTTTT
TRBD1	few	TRBV20-1	TRBJ1-1	CSARVRGQNTEAFF	TGCAGTGCTAGAGTTAGGGGGCAAAACACTGAAGCTTTCTTT
TRBD2	NA	TRBV10-3	TRBJ2-1	CAATLGAGGPSGHEQFF	TGTGCCGCCACCCTGGGAGCGGGAGGGCCCTCTGGCCATGAGCAGTTCTTC
NA	NA	TRBV10-3	TRBJ2-5	CATLGGGGQETQYF	TGTGCCACCCTTGGGGGCGGGGGTCAAGAGACCCAGTACTTC
TRBD1	NA	TRBV29-1	TRBJ2-3	CSVEDAGQGGDTQYF	TGCAGCGTTGAAGATGCCGGACAGGGAGGAGATACGCAGTATTTT
NA	NA	TRBV7-8	TRBJ1-3	CASSLATAGNTIYF	TGTGCCAGCAGCTTAGCGACAGCTGGAAACACCATATATTTT
NA	NA	TRBV12-3/TRBV12-4	TRBJ2-7	CASSHPRLRQSSYEQYF	TGTGCCAGCAGTCACCCACGGCTGAGGCAAAGCTCCTACGAGCAGTACTTC
NA	NA	TRBV4-1	TRBJ1-2	CASSQIPRTAHYGYTF	TGCGCCAGCAGCCAAATTCCCCGGACAGCTCACTATGGCTACACCTTC
TRBD1	once	TRBV10-3	TRBJ1-1	CAISEGTGGRLTEAFF	TGTGCCATCAGTGAGGGGACAGGGGGGAGGTTGACTGAAGCTTTCTTT
TRBD1	NA	TRBV12-3/TRBV12-4	TRBJ2-7	CASNRGQPGYEQYF	TGTGCCAGCAACCGGGGACAGCCGGGCTACGAGCAGTACTTC
NA	NA	TRBV20-1	TRBJ2-4	CSAPSPLSGQAKNIQYF	TGCAGTGCTCCCTCCCCCCTGTCAGGTCAAGCCAAAAACATTCAGTACTTC
TRBD1	NA	TRBV3-1	TRBJ2-7	CASSQNIQGAHEQYF	TGTGCCAGCAGCCAGAACATCCAGGGGGCCCACGAGCAGTACTTC
TRBD2	NA	TRBV20-1	TRBJ2-3	CSARDPREGAGGADTQYF	TGCAGTGCTAGAGATCCACGTGAAGGAGCGGGAGGCGCAGATACGCAGTATTTT
TRBD2	NA	TRBV5-1	TRBJ2-5	CASSVLAGGETQYF	TGCGCCAGCAGCGTATTAGCGGGAGGGGAGACCCAGTACTTC
NA	NA	TRBV13	TRBJ2-3	CASSPEASGTQYF	TGTGCCAGCAGCCCAGAGGCCTCCGGCACGCAGTATTTT
NA	once	TRBV7-3	TRBJ2-1	CASSLTRISSYNEQFF	TGTGCCAGCAGCTTAACGCGGATTAGCTCTTACAATGAGCAGTTCTTC
NA	NA	TRBV20-1	TRBJ2-5	CSARPGTISQETQYF	TGCAGTGCTAGACCGGGGACCATCAGCCAAGAGACCCAGTACTTC
TRBD1	few	TRBV2	TRBJ2-5	CASTRQGVIETQYF	TGTGCCAGCACCCGACAGGGGGTTATTGAGACCCAGTACTTC
NA	NA	TRBV27	TRBJ2-7	CASRPTGLGEQYF	TGTGCCAGCAGACCCACAGGCCTTGGAGAGCAGTACTTC